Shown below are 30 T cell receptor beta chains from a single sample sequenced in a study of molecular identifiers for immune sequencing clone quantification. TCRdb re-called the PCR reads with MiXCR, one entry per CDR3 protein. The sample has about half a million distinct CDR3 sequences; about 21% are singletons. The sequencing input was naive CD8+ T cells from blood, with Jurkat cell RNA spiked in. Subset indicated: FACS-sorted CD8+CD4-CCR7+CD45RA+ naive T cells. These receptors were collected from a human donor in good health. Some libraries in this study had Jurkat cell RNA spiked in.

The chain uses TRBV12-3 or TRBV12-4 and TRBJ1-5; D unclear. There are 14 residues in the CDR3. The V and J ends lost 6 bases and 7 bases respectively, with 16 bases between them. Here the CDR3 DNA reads TGTGCCAGCAGCCAAGGTGGGGTGTTACAGCCCCAGCATTTT. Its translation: CASSQGGVLQPQHF.

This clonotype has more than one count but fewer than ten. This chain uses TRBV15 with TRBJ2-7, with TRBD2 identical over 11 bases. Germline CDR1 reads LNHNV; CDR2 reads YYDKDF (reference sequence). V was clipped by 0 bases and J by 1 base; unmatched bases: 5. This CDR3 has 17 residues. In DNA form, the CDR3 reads TGTGCCACCAGCAGAGACGGGGGGACTAGCGGTTCCTACGAGCAGTACTTC. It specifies CATSRDGGTSGSYEQYF.

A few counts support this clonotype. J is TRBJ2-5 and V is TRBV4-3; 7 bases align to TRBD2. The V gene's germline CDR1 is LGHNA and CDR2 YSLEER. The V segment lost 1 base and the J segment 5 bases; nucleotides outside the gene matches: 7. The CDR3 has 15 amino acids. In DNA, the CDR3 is TGCGCCAGCAGCCAAGGACTGGGAGGGGAGGAGACCCAGTACTTC. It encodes CASSQGLGGEETQYF.

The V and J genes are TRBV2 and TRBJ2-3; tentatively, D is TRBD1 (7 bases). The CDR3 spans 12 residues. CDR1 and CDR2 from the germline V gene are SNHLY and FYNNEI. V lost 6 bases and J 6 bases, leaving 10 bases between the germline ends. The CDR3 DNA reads TGTGCCAGCAGGACAGGGAGGGATACGCAGTATTTT. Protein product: CASRTGRDTQYF.

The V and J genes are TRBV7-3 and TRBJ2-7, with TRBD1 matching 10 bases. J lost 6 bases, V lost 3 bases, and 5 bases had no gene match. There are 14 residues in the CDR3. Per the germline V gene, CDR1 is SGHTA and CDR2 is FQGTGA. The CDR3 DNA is TGTGCCAGCAGCTTGGGACAGGGGATGGGCGAGCAGTACTTC. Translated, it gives CASSLGQGMGEQYF.

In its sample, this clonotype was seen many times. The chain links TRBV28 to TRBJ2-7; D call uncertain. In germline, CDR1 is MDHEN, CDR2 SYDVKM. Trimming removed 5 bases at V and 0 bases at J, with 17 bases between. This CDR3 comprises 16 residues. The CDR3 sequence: CASSPTPPLDSYEQYF. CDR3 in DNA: TGTGCCAGCAGTCCAACCCCCCCCCTGGACTCCTACGAGCAGTACTTC.

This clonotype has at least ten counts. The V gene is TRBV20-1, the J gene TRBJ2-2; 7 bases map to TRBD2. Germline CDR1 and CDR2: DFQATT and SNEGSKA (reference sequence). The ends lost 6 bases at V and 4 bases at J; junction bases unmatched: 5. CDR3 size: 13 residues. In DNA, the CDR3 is TGCAGTGCAAAGGGGAGGGGCACCGGGGAGCTGTTTTTT. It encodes CSAKGRGTGELFF.

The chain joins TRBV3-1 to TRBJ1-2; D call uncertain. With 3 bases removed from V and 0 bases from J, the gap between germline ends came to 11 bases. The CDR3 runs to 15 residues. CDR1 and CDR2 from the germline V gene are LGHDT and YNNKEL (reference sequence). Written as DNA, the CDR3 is TGTGCCAGCAGCCATCATGATCCCTCTAACTATGGCTACACCTTC. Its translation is CASSHHDPSNYGYTF.

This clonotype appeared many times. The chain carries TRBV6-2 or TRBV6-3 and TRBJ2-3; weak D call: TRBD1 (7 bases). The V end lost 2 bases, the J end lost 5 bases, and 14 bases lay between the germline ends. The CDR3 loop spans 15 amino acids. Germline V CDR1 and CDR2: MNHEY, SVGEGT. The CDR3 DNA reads TGTGCCAGCAGTTACCCGGAGGGGGCAGAAGATACGCAGTATTTT. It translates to CASSYPEGAEDTQYF.

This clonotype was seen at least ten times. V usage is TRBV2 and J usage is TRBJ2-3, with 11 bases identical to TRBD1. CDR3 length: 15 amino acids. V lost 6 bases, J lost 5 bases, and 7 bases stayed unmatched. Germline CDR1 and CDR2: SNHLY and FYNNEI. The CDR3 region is CASRSWDRGGDTQYF. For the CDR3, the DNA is TGTGCCAGCAGGTCGTGGGACAGGGGGGGAGATACGCAGTATTTT.

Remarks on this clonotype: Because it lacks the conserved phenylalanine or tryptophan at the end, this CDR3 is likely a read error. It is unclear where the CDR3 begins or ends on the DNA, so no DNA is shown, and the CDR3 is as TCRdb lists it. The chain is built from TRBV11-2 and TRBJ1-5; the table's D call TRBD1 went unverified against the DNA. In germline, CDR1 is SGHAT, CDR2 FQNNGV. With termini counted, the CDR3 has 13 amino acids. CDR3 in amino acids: CASSPGAGQPRHL.

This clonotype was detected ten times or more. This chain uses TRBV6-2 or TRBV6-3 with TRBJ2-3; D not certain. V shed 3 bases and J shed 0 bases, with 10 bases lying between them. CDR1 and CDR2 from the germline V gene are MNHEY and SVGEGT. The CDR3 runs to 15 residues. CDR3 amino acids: CASSYEALSTDTQYF. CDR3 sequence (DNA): TGTGCCAGCAGTTATGAGGCGTTGAGCACAGATACGCAGTATTTT.

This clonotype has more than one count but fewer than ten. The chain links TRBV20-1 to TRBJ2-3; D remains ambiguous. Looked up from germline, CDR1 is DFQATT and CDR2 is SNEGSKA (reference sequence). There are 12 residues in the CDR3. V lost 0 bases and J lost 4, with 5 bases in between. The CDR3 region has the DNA TGCAGTGCTAGAGATGTCGCAGATACGCAGTATTTT. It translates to CSARDVADTQYF.

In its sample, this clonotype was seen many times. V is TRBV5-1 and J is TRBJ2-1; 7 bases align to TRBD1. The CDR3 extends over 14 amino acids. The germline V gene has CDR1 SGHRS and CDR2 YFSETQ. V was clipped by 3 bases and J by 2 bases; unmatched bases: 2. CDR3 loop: CASSWDSAYNEQFF. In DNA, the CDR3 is TGCGCCAGCAGCTGGGACAGCGCCTACAATGAGCAGTTCTTC.

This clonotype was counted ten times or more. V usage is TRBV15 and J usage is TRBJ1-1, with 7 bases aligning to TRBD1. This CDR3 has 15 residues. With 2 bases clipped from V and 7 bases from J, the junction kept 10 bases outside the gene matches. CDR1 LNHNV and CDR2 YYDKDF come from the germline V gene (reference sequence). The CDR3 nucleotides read TGTGCCACCAGCAGACCCGAGGGGGCGGGATATGAAGCTTTCTTT. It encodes CATSRPEGAGYEAFF.

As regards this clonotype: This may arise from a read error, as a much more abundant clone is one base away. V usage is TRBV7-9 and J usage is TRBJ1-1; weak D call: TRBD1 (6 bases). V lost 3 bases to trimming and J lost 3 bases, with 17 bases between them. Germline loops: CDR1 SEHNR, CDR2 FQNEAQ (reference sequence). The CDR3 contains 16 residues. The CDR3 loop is CASSFGGQMGDTEAFF. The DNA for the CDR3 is TGTGCCAGCAGCTTTGGGGGGCAAATGGGGGACACTGAAGCTTTCTTT.

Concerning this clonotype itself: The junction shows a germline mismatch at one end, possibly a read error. DNA for the CDR3: TGTGCTAGCAGCTCTATTACAGGGGCCGCGTTCACCGGGGAGCCGTTTTTT. It specifies CASSSITGAAFTGEPFF. V gene TRBV7-7 combines with J gene TRBJ2-2, with 7 bases identical to TRBD1. CDR3 length: 17 residues. CDR1 SSHAT and CDR2 FNYEAQ come from the germline V gene (reference sequence).

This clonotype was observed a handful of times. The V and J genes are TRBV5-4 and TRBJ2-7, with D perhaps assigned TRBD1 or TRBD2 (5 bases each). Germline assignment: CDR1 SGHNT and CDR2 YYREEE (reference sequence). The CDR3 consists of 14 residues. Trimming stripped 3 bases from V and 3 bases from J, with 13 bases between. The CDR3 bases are TGTGCCAGCAGCTCCCGGGACCGACTCTACGAGCAGTACTTC. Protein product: CASSSRDRLYEQYF.

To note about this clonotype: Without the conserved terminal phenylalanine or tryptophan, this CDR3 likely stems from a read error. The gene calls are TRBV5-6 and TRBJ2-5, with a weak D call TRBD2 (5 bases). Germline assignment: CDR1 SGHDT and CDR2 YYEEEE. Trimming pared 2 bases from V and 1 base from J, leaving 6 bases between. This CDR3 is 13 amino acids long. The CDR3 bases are TGTGCCAGCAGCTTTCGGGGCCAAGAGACCCAGTACCTC. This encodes CASSFRGQETQYL.

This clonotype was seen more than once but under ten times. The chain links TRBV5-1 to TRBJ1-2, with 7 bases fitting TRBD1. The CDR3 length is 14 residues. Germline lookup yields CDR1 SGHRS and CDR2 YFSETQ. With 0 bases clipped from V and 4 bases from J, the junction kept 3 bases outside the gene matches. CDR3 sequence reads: CASSLETGIYGYTF. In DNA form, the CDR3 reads TGCGCCAGCAGCTTGGAGACAGGGATCTATGGCTACACCTTC.

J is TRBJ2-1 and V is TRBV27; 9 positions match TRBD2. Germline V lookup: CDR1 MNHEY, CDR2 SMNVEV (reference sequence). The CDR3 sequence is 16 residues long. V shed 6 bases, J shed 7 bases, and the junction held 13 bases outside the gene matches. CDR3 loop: CASSLSLAGVYNEQFF. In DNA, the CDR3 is TGTGCCAGCAGCCTATCGTTAGCGGGAGTGTATAATGAGCAGTTCTTC.

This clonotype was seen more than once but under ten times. The CDR3 region is CASSLDRAGDRTDTQYF. The CDR3 nucleotides read TGTGCCAGCAGCTTAGACCGAGCGGGGGACCGCACAGATACGCAGTATTTT. This chain connects TRBV11-3 to TRBJ2-3; TRBD2 aligns across 8 bases. The CDR3 covers 17 residues. Per germline, CDR1 SGHNT and CDR2 YENEEA. V trimming: 0 bases; J trimming: 1 base; junction bases outside the gene matches: 6.

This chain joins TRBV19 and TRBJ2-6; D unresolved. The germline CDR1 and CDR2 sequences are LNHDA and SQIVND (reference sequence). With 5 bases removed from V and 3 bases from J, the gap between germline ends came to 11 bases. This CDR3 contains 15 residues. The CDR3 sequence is CASSVSAGGANVLTF. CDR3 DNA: TGTGCCAGTAGTGTGTCGGCCGGTGGGGCCAACGTCCTGACTTTC.

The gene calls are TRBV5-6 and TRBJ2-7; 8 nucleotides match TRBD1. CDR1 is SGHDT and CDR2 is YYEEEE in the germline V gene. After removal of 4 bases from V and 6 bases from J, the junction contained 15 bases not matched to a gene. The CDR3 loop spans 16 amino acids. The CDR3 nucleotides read TGTGCCAGCAGCCTGGATGGCTGGACAGGGCCGTCCGAGCAGTACTTC. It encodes CASSLDGWTGPSEQYF. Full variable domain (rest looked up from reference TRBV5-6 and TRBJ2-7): DAGVTQSPTHLIKTRGQQVTLRCSPKSGHDTVSWYQQALGQGPQFIFQYYEEEERQRGNFPDRFSGHQFPNYSSELNVNALLLGDSALYLCASSLDGWTGPSEQYFGPGTRLTVT.

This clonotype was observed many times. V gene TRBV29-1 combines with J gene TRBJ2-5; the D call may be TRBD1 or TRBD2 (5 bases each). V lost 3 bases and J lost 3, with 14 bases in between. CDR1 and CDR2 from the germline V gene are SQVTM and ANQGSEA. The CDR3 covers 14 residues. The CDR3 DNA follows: TGCAGCGTTGAGGCCGGGACGTTTGAAGAGACCCAGTACTTC. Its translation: CSVEAGTFEETQYF.

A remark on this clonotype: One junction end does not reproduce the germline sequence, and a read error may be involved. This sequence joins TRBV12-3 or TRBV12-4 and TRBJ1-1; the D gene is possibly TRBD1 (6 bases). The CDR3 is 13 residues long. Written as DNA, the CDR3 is TGTGCCAGCAGTTTATCAGGGGCCACTGAAGCTTTATTT. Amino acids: CASSLSGATEALF.

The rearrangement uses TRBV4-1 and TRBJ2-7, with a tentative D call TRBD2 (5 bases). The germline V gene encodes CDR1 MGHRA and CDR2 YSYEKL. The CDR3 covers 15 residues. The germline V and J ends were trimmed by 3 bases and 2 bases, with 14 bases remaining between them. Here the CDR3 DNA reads TGCGCCAGCAGCCAGGACTTTTCGCGAACCTACGAGCAGTACTTC. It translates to CASSQDFSRTYEQYF.

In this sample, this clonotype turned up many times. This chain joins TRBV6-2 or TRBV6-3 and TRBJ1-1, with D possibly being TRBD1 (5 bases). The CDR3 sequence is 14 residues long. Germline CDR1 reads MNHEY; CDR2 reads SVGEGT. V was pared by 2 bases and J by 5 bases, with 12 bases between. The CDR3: CASSYAGPRTEAFF. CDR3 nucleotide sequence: TGTGCCAGCAGTTACGCAGGGCCGAGGACTGAAGCTTTCTTT.

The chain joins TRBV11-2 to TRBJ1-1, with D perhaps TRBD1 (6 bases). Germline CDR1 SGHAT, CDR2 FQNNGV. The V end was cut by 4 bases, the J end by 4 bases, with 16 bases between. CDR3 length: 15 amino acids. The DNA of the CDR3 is TGTGCCAGCAGCTCCTTACCAGGGGACCCCACTGAAGCTTTCTTT. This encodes CASSSLPGDPTEAFF.

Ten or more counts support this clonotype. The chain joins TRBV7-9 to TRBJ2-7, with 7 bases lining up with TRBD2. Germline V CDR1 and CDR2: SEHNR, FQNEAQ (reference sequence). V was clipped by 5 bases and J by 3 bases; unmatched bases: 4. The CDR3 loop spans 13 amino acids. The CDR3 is CASSGGLHYEQYF. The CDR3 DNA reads TGTGCCAGCAGCGGGGGACTACACTACGAGCAGTACTTC.